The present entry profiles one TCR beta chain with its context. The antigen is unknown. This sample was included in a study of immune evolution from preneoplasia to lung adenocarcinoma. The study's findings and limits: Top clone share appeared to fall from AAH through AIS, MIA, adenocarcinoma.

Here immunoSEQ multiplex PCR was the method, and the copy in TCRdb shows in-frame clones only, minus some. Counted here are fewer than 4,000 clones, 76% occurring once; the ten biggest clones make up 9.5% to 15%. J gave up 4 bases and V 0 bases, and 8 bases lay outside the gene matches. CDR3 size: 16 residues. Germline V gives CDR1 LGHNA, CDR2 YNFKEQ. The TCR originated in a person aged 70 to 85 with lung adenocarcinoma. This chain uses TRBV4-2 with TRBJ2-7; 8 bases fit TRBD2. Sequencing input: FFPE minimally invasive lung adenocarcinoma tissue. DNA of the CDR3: TGTGCCAGCAGCCAAGAACCTGGACTAGCCGGATACGAGCAGTACTTC. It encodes CASSQEPGLAGYEQYF.